This T cell receptor (beta chain) was recovered during a study of blood T cell repertoires in COVID-19 (dated by TCRdb to the early 2020s). At the level of the whole study: The collaborator samples originated in the United States, Italy and Spain and spanned the acute and convalescent phases of COVID-19. Samples came from the ongoing ImmuneRACE study (first 160 participants) plus 1,254 subjects from 6 global collaborators. The repertoires were released in a freely available public database meant as a resource for research on the immune response to SARS-CoV-2. Nearly every sample came with metadata listing a de-identified subject ID, COVID-19 status, age in years and sex. The material from the prospective study consisted of cDNA or gDNA derived from T cells, B-cell-depleted T cells, or PBMCs. Where available, HLA class I and class II types were obtained from metadata supplied by the sample provider rather than from assay-based typing. Subjects who had been exposed to COVID-19, were actively infected with it, or had recovered from it provided the deeply sampled blood TCRbeta repertoires that made up the dataset. Study-level results and caveats: Clinical and demographic metadata were provided uncurated, with the amount varying by source and participant.

The immunoSEQ Assay, a bias-controlled multiplex PCR, was used to amplify TCRbeta CDR3 regions from genomic DNA. As for how the authors treated the data: The number of nucleated cells in each sample was estimated by amplification of reference gene primers within the assay. Sequence reads were collapsed and filtered to measure the absolute abundance of every unique TCRbeta CDR3 rearrangement. For each sample, productive Simpson clonality was calculated by taking the square root of Simpson's diversity index across productive rearrangements. As stored in TCRdb, this immuneACCESS dataset retains in-frame rearrangements with V and J assigned. A fraction of the clones does not appear; measured against another copy, unresolved V genes explain less than half of the discrepancy, and the remainder lacks a known reason. The V and J calls and clone size were taken over from that table, and D and trimming were inferred from the DNA. This sample gives about 90,000 clones in total; approximately 89% of them show up just once. The top ten constitute about 2.5% of the sample.

The CDR3 holds 22 amino acids from the cysteine to the phenylalanine. The retained sequence is limited to the CDR3, 66 bases, with the frame set at the first base. Compared with germline, V lacks 0 bases and J lacks 0 bases; bases without a gene match: 19. The germline V gene supplies CDR1 MNHNS and CDR2 SASEGT. Collaborating institutions collected whole blood in K2EDTA tubes following their own protocols. For TCRbeta analysis, collaborator samples were shipped as frozen whole blood, as isolated PBMCs, or as DNA extracted from either sample type. Turning to this clone: There is no known antigen for this receptor. No base quality information exists; no much larger clone differs at one position.

Rearrangement joined TRBV6-1 to TRBJ2-5; a stretch of 10 junction bases matches TRBD2. The origin of this receptor is a human donor with active COVID-19. The donor label of this sample is uncertain. The source material was peripheral blood. The CDR3 corresponds to CASSEAPPGASGRPWYQETQYF. The sequenced DNA is TGTGCCAGCAGTGAAGCCCCCCCCGGGGCTAGCGGGAGACCTTGGTACCAAGAGACCCAGTACTTC.